These 22 T cell receptor beta chains share one sample of origin, sequenced in a study of blood T cell repertoires in COVID-19. Profiling relied on immunoSEQ multiplex PCR, and the TCRdb table lists in-frame clones only, not all of them. The sample shows tens of thousands of clones, less than 95% of them seen only once. Sequencing was performed on peripheral blood. Source of these receptors: a human donor in a cohort sampled during active COVID-19.

This chain uses TRBV11-2 with TRBJ2-6, with D hard to call. Germline V CDR1 and CDR2: SGHAT, FQNNGV. The CDR3 has 15 amino acids. The ends were cut back, 2 bases at V and 1 base at J, with 6 bases in the middle. CDR3 nucleotide sequence: TGTGCCAGCAGCTTATTCCAGTCTGGGGCCAACGTCCTGACTTTC. It encodes CASSLFQSGANVLTF. Together with reference TRBV11-2 and TRBJ2-6, the CDR3 gives the full variable domain: EAGVAQSPRYKIIEKRQSVAFWCNPISGHATLYWYQQILGQGPKLLIQFQNNGVVDDSQLPKDRFSAERLKGVDSTLKIQPAKLEDSAVYLCASSLFQSGANVLTFGAGSRLTVL.

The rearrangement joins TRBV27 to TRBJ2-1; no definite D call. The germline V gene has CDR1 MNHEY and CDR2 SMNVEV (reference sequence). Trimming shortened V by 5 bases and J by 9 bases, and 14 bases separated the two germline ends. This CDR3 is built from 13 residues. The CDR3 nucleotides are TGTGCCAGCAGTGCGGAGCGTCCGATTGAGCAGTTCTTC. It yields the protein CASSAERPIEQFF.

V usage is TRBV7-9 and J usage is TRBJ2-1, with D unresolved. This CDR3 region has 14 residues. Germline assignment: CDR1 SEHNR and CDR2 FQNEAQ (reference sequence). V was cut by 1 base and J by 2 bases, with 6 bases left in between. The CDR3 DNA sequence: TGTGCCAGCAGCTTAGGAACAGCCTACAATGAGCAGTTCTTC. Translation: CASSLGTAYNEQFF.

This chain joins TRBV5-6 and TRBJ2-3; 7 bases are a match to TRBD1. Per germline, CDR1 SGHDT and CDR2 YYEEEE. The CDR3 spans 15 residues. V lost 4 bases to trimming and J lost 0 bases; unmatched junction nucleotides: 5. The CDR3 DNA reads as TGTGCCAGCAGCCCGGGACAGAGAAGCACAGATACGCAGTATTTT. It is translated as CASSPGQRSTDTQYF.

The chain carries TRBV19 and TRBJ2-3; D is possibly TRBD2 (6 bases). The CDR3 runs to 17 residues. Germline V CDR1 and CDR2: LNHDA, SQIVND (reference sequence). Trimming took off 5 bases at V and 1 base at J, with 19 bases between the two ends. The CDR3 spells CASSAEPGLRRTDTQYF. The CDR3 region has the DNA TGTGCCAGTAGTGCGGAGCCGGGACTTCGCCGCACAGATACGCAGTATTTT. The full variable domain, rest sourced from reference TRBV19 and TRBJ2-3, is DGGITQSPKYLFRKEGQNVTLSCEQNLNHDAMYWYRQDPGQGLRLIYYSQIVNDFQKGDIAEGYSVSREKKESFPLTVTSAQKNPTAFYLCASSAEPGLRRTDTQYFGPGTRLTVL.

This chain joins TRBV6-4 and TRBJ1-1, with 12 nucleotides matching TRBD1. CDR1 is MRHNA, CDR2 SNTAGT, per germline. J was trimmed by 5 bases and V by 5 bases; bases with no gene match: 3. This CDR3 comprises 14 residues. CDR3 bases: TGTGCCAGCAGTAGGGACAGGGGGCAAACTGAAGCTTTCTTT. Its protein is CASSRDRGQTEAFF.

The chain joins TRBV19 to TRBJ2-3; 10 bases are shared with TRBD1. The trim removed 9 bases at V and 3 bases at J, leaving 6 bases unmatched. The CDR3 loop spans 14 amino acids. Looked up from germline, CDR1 is LNHDA and CDR2 is SQIVND (reference sequence). The CDR3 loop is CASAWDRGTDTQYF. The CDR3 region has the DNA TGTGCCAGCGCCTGGGACAGGGGTACAGATACGCAGTATTTT.

The chain links TRBV28 to TRBJ1-5; 10 bases align to TRBD1. This CDR3 is built from 15 residues. From germline, CDR1 is MDHEN and CDR2 SYDVKM. Unmatched junction bases numbered 5, after V lost 6 bases and J lost 3 bases. This CDR3 reads CASRRTGGLNQPQHF. The DNA of the CDR3 is TGTGCCAGCAGAAGGACAGGGGGTCTCAATCAGCCCCAGCATTTT.

The chain uses TRBV3-1 (or the pseudogene TRBV3-2) and TRBJ1-1; D is ambiguous. Germline-derived CDR1 and CDR2 are LGHDT and YNNKEL (reference sequence). The CDR3 extends over 12 amino acids. The germline V and J ends were trimmed by 8 bases and 1 base, with 8 bases remaining between them. This chain's CDR3 is CASCTRNTEAFF. Written as DNA, the CDR3 is TGTGCCAGCTGTACAAGGAACACTGAAGCTTTCTTT.

The rearrangement links TRBV27 to TRBJ2-7, with TRBD1 matching over 10 bases. The V and J ends lost 4 bases and 3 bases, in that order; junction bases with no gene match: 3. The CDR3 spans 14 residues. Germline V lookup: CDR1 MNHEY, CDR2 SMNVEV (reference sequence). In DNA, the CDR3 is TGTGCCAGCAGTTCCCGGGACAGGGGCTACGAGCAGTACTTC. This encodes CASSSRDRGYEQYF.

A few counts support this clone. DNA for the CDR3: TGTGCCAGCAGGAACGGACTAGCGGGAGTTCGTAATGAGCAGTTCTTC. Its translation: CASRNGLAGVRNEQFF. The chain carries TRBV28 and TRBJ2-1, with 13 bases lining up with TRBD2. V lost 6 bases, J lost 7 bases, and 9 bases stayed unmatched. Germline CDR1 reads MDHEN; CDR2 reads SYDVKM. This CDR3 has 16 residues.

This clone was counted a single time. The chain recombines TRBV6-5 with TRBJ1-5; no firm D call. CDR3 length: 15 residues. The germline CDR1 and CDR2 sequences are MNHEY and SVGAGI. With 0 bases removed from V and 0 bases from J, the gap between germline ends came to 6 bases. The chain's CDR3 is CASSYSPSSNQPQHF. In DNA, the CDR3 is TGTGCCAGCAGTTACTCCCCCTCTAGCAATCAGCCCCAGCATTTT.

The rearrangement uses TRBV9 and TRBJ2-1; a weak D match, TRBD2 (6 bases). CDR1 and CDR2 from the germline V gene are SGDLS and YYNGEE. V was shortened by 0 bases and J by 9 bases, with 16 bases between the two germline ends. The CDR3 is 15 residues long. DNA of the CDR3: TGTGCCAGCAGCGTAGCCGGAGGGCCGTCAGGTGAGCAGTTCTTC. Translated: CASSVAGGPSGEQFF. Full variable domain (rest looked up from reference TRBV9 and TRBJ2-1): DSGVTQTPKHLITATGQRVTLRCSPRSGDLSVYWYQQSLDQGLQFLIQYYNGEERAKGNILERFSAQQFPDLHSELNLSSLELGDSALYFCASSVAGGPSGEQFFGPGTRLTVL.

The V gene is TRBV30, the J gene TRBJ1-4; TRBD1 matches 7 bases. This CDR3 contains 14 residues. Unmatched junction bases numbered 4, after V lost 1 base and J lost 5 bases. Germline V CDR1 and CDR2: GTSNPN, SVGIG (reference sequence). The CDR3 region has the DNA TGTGCCTGGAGTGAGGGACAGCCCAATGAAAAACTGTTTTTT. Protein sequence: CAWSEGQPNEKLFF.

The V gene is TRBV27, the J gene TRBJ1-6; 7 nucleotides align to TRBD1. The germline V gene has CDR1 MNHEY and CDR2 SMNVEV (reference sequence). The CDR3 extends over 16 amino acids. V dropped 2 bases and J dropped 4; count of bases not matched to a gene: 5. The CDR3 reads CASSLNRDRYNSPLHF. The DNA for the CDR3 is TGTGCCAGCAGTTTAAACCGGGACAGATATAATTCACCCCTCCACTTT.

The V gene is TRBV12-3 or TRBV12-4, the J gene TRBJ2-4; TRBD1 is a possible D gene (6 bases). The ends were cut back, 3 bases at V and 13 bases at J, with 16 bases in the middle. The CDR3 sequence is 13 residues long. CDR3 region: CASSLETWGPQYF. CDR3 bases: TGTGCCAGCAGTTTGGAGACGTGGGGGCCACAGTACTTC.

The CDR3 spells CASSPTGGLGPQHF. The CDR3 DNA follows: TGTGCCAGCTCACCGACAGGGGGGTTGGGGCCCCAGCATTTT. The chain is built from TRBV18 and TRBJ1-5, with TRBD1 matching 9 bases. The CDR3 contains 14 residues. The J segment lost 9 bases and the V segment lost 3 bases, leaving 6 bases of the junction unmatched. The V gene's germline CDR1 is KGHSH and CDR2 LQKENI.

The gene calls are TRBV27 and TRBJ2-2; D may be TRBD1 (5 bases). Germline-derived CDR1 and CDR2 are MNHEY and SMNVEV (reference sequence). The CDR3 loop spans 14 amino acids. Trimming stripped 2 bases from V and 8 bases from J, with 12 bases between. The CDR3 coding sequence is TGTGCCAGCAGTTTAATAGGGGTCCCTGGGGAGCTGTTTTTT. This codes for CASSLIGVPGELFF.

The chain employs TRBV18 and TRBJ2-1, with 9 bases that match TRBD2. The CDR3 is made up of 16 amino acids. The trim removed 4 bases at V and 1 base at J, leaving 5 bases unmatched. The germline CDR1 and CDR2 sequences are KGHSH and LQKENI. The CDR3 bases are TGTGCCAGCTCACTACAGGGACTAGCTTCCTACAATGAGCAGTTCTTC. Translation: CASSLQGLASYNEQFF.

The chain is built from TRBV18 and TRBJ2-1; 16 nucleotides agree with TRBD2. The J segment lost 7 bases and the V segment lost 0 bases, leaving 0 bases of the junction unmatched. Germline CDR1 is KGHSH and CDR2 is LQKENI. The CDR3 runs to 16 residues. The CDR3 bases are TGTGCCAGCTCACCACCGGGACTAGCGGGAGGGAATGAGCAGTTCTTC. Encoded protein: CASSPPGLAGGNEQFF.

This rearrangement joins TRBV28 to TRBJ1-2; the D is unclear. The CDR3 is 14 amino acids. In germline, CDR1 is MDHEN, CDR2 SYDVKM. Trimming took 3 bases from V and 6 from J, leaving 14 bases between them. CDR3: CASSLFGGRHGYTF. CDR3 nucleotides: TGTGCCAGCAGTTTGTTCGGAGGGAGGCATGGCTACACCTTC.

CDR3 protein: CASNPSDRGIGKLFF. CDR3 sequence (DNA): TGTGCCAGCAACCCCTCGGACAGGGGAATAGGAAAACTGTTTTTT. This chain links TRBV7-9 with TRBJ1-4, with 9 bases fitting TRBD1. This CDR3 is 15 amino acids long. Germline V gene sequence: CDR1 SEHNR, CDR2 FQNEAQ (reference sequence). V lost 7 bases and J lost 10; bases outside the gene matches: 13.